Below are 2 T cell receptor beta chains sequenced from a single sample in a study of identical twins. MiXCR, run by TCRdb on the 5' RACE reads, gives a single entry per CDR3 protein. The sample has roughly 720,000 distinct CDR3 sequences, roughly 20% seen once. This sample was shared with a second study, whose subject was T cells expressing NK-cell markers.

Sequencing used PBMCs. The receptors here all came from a young woman in good health.

This clonotype was seen a handful of times. The V and J genes are TRBV20-1 and TRBJ2-7, with 10 bases lining up with TRBD1. Germline V gives CDR1 DFQATT, CDR2 SNEGSKA (reference sequence). The CDR3 loop spans 12 amino acids. The CDR3 is CSADRGSYEQYF. The CDR3 DNA follows: TGCAGCGCGGACAGGGGGTCCTACGAGCAGTACTTC.

The J gene is TRBJ2-1, the V gene TRBV7-9; maybe TRBD2 (7 bases). Germline V lookup: CDR1 SEHNR, CDR2 FQNEAQ (reference sequence). The CDR3 is 13 residues long. The ends were cut back, 1 base at V and 12 bases at J, with 13 bases in the middle. CDR3 amino acids: CASSLDGGALQFF. CDR3 coding DNA: TGTGCCAGCAGCTTAGATGGGGGGGCTTTGCAGTTCTTC.